A selection of T cell receptor beta chains follows, all from one sample in a study of identical twins. TCRdb recomputed calls from the 5' RACE reads with MiXCR, one row per CDR3 protein. The table lists about 520,000 distinct CDR3 sequences, approximately 22% of them singletons. These same records also appear under a second study, on T cells expressing NK-cell markers.

The sample consisted of CD4+ T cells sorted from blood. All receptors derive from a woman under 30 in good health. Both conserved end residues are part of each CDR3. Fields, in order: D gene, J gene, clone size, V gene, CDR3 DNA, CDR3 protein. A D gene is named only where the DNA matches it firmly. For some rows the clone size is stated as once, few or many, or as a class when expanded; others skip it.

D gene: NA
J gene: TRBJ2-3
clone size: NA
V gene: TRBV6-2/TRBV6-3
CDR3 DNA: TGTGCCAGCAGACAACCGCGATGGGGTACGCAGTATTTT
CDR3 protein: CASRQPRWGTQYF

D gene: NA
J gene: TRBJ2-1
clone size: NA
V gene: TRBV20-1
CDR3 DNA: TGCAGTGCTTATAAGACGACAAGATACAATGAGCAGTTCTTC
CDR3 protein: CSAYKTTRYNEQFF

D gene: NA
J gene: TRBJ2-4
clone size: few
V gene: TRBV24-1
CDR3 DNA: TGTGCCACCAGGGTCAAAGGGAAAAACATTCAGTACTTC
CDR3 protein: CATRVKGKNIQYF

D gene: NA
J gene: TRBJ2-1
clone size: few
V gene: TRBV14
CDR3 DNA: TGTGCCAGCAGCACCTTTAAGGATGAGCAGTTCTTC
CDR3 protein: CASSTFKDEQFF

D gene: NA
J gene: TRBJ1-5
clone size: few
V gene: TRBV12-3/TRBV12-4
CDR3 DNA: TGTGCCAGCAGGATTACGTGGGGCAATCAGCCCCAGCATTTT
CDR3 protein: CASRITWGNQPQHF

D gene: TRBD2
J gene: TRBJ2-7
clone size: NA
V gene: TRBV10-3
CDR3 DNA: TGTGCCATCAGGGGAGGACTAGCGGGACTCTACGAGCAGTACTTC
CDR3 protein: CAIRGGLAGLYEQYF

D gene: NA
J gene: TRBJ2-1
clone size: NA
V gene: TRBV24-1
CDR3 DNA: TGTGCCACCAGTGACAGGGCCGATGAGCAGTTCTTC
CDR3 protein: CATSDRADEQFF

D gene: TRBD2
J gene: TRBJ2-3
clone size: few
V gene: TRBV12-3/TRBV12-4
CDR3 DNA: TGTGCCAGCAGTGGTAGCGGGAGGGTAGATACGCAGTATTTT
CDR3 protein: CASSGSGRVDTQYF

D gene: TRBD2
J gene: TRBJ2-3
clone size: NA
V gene: TRBV5-1
CDR3 DNA: TGCGCCAGTTCAGCGGGGGACAATACGCAGTATTTT
CDR3 protein: CASSAGDNTQYF

D gene: NA
J gene: TRBJ2-2
clone size: few
V gene: TRBV5-6
CDR3 DNA: TGTGCCAGCAGCTTGTCTCGGGGAGCCGGGGAGCTGTTTTTT
CDR3 protein: CASSLSRGAGELFF

D gene: NA
J gene: TRBJ2-4
clone size: NA
V gene: TRBV12-3/TRBV12-4
CDR3 DNA: TGTGCCAGCACTCCCAGGATAGCCAAAAACATTCAGTACTTC
CDR3 protein: CASTPRIAKNIQYF

D gene: TRBD1
J gene: TRBJ2-5
clone size: NA
V gene: TRBV20-1
CDR3 DNA: TGCAGTGCCTTTAGGGACAGAGAAGAGACCCAGTACTTC
CDR3 protein: CSAFRDREETQYF

D gene: NA
J gene: TRBJ2-7
clone size: few
V gene: TRBV5-6
CDR3 DNA: TGTGCCAGCAGCTTTCCTTTCTCCTACGAGCAGTACTTC
CDR3 protein: CASSFPFSYEQYF

D gene: NA
J gene: TRBJ2-7
clone size: NA
V gene: TRBV7-2
CDR3 DNA: TGTGCCAGCAGCTTAGACGGCAATAACTACGAGCAGTACTTC
CDR3 protein: CASSLDGNNYEQYF

D gene: TRBD2
J gene: TRBJ2-7
clone size: NA
V gene: TRBV7-9
CDR3 DNA: TGTGCCAGCAGCTTCCTAGCGGGGGGGCACGAGCAGTACTTC
CDR3 protein: CASSFLAGGHEQYF

D gene: NA
J gene: TRBJ2-7
clone size: few
V gene: TRBV20-1
CDR3 DNA: TGCAGTGCTAGGCCTTTTCAGTCCTACGAGCAGTACTTC
CDR3 protein: CSARPFQSYEQYF

D gene: NA
J gene: TRBJ2-1
clone size: few
V gene: TRBV20-1
CDR3 DNA: TGCAGTGCTAGAGCTAATAGGTACAATGAGCAGTTCTTC
CDR3 protein: CSARANRYNEQFF

D gene: NA
J gene: TRBJ2-1
clone size: NA
V gene: TRBV10-1
CDR3 DNA: TGCGCCAGCAGTGAGGGATGGCCCGGGAACGTCCATGAGCAGTTCTTC
CDR3 protein: CASSEGWPGNVHEQFF

D gene: TRBD1
J gene: TRBJ1-2
clone size: few
V gene: TRBV10-3
CDR3 DNA: TGTGCCATCAGAGGAGACAGGGACTCTGGCTACACCTTC
CDR3 protein: CAIRGDRDSGYTF

D gene: NA
J gene: TRBJ1-5
clone size: few
V gene: TRBV12-3/TRBV12-4
CDR3 DNA: TGTGCCAGCAGTACAAGACAGGAATATCAGCCCCAGCATTTT
CDR3 protein: CASSTRQEYQPQHF

D gene: TRBD1
J gene: TRBJ2-3
clone size: NA
V gene: TRBV25-1
CDR3 DNA: TGTGCCAGCAGTTTCATGACAGGGTACACAGATACGCAGTATTTT
CDR3 protein: CASSFMTGYTDTQYF

D gene: TRBD2
J gene: TRBJ2-3
clone size: NA
V gene: TRBV5-1
CDR3 DNA: TGCGCCAGCAGCTGGCGGGCCCAGGGAGGGGATACGCAGTATTTT
CDR3 protein: CASSWRAQGGDTQYF

D gene: TRBD1
J gene: TRBJ2-2
clone size: NA
V gene: TRBV7-3
CDR3 DNA: TGTGCCAGCAGCCGGACAGGGGAGAACACCGGGGAGCTGTTTTTT
CDR3 protein: CASSRTGENTGELFF

D gene: TRBD2
J gene: TRBJ2-1
clone size: once
V gene: TRBV5-1
CDR3 DNA: TGCGCCAGCAGCTTAGCGGGGGTAGACCATGAGCAGTTCTTC
CDR3 protein: CASSLAGVDHEQFF

D gene: TRBD1
J gene: TRBJ2-1
clone size: NA
V gene: TRBV5-1
CDR3 DNA: TGCGCCAGCAGCGTAACCGGGACAGAAAATGAGCAGTTCTTC
CDR3 protein: CASSVTGTENEQFF

D gene: NA
J gene: TRBJ2-1
clone size: NA
V gene: TRBV7-9
CDR3 DNA: TGTACCAGCACCCGAAGAGGGCCGACCTACAATGAGCAGTTCTTC
CDR3 protein: CTSTRRGPTYNEQFF

D gene: NA
J gene: TRBJ1-1
clone size: few
V gene: TRBV20-1
CDR3 DNA: TGCAGTGCTAGGCTCTCGTGGGGGCACACTGAAGCTTTCTTT
CDR3 protein: CSARLSWGHTEAFF

D gene: NA
J gene: TRBJ1-3
clone size: few
V gene: TRBV5-1
CDR3 DNA: TGCGCCAGCACTATGACCGCCGGAGGAAACACCATATATTTT
CDR3 protein: CASTMTAGGNTIYF

D gene: NA
J gene: TRBJ2-7
clone size: few
V gene: TRBV4-3
CDR3 DNA: TGCGCCAGCAGCCAAGAGAGGACATACGAGCAGTACTTC
CDR3 protein: CASSQERTYEQYF

D gene: NA
J gene: TRBJ1-2
clone size: NA
V gene: TRBV20-1
CDR3 DNA: TGCAGTGCTAGAGAACTTGGGACTCCGGCCTACTATGGCTACACCTTC
CDR3 protein: CSARELGTPAYYGYTF

D gene: NA
J gene: TRBJ1-4
clone size: NA
V gene: TRBV28
CDR3 DNA: TGTGCCAGCGTCGCGACAGGAGAAGAAAAACTGTTTTTT
CDR3 protein: CASVATGEEKLFF

D gene: NA
J gene: TRBJ2-2
clone size: NA
V gene: TRBV20-1
CDR3 DNA: TGCAGTGCTAGAGATTGGGGGTCAGGGAACACCGGGGAGCTGTTTTTT
CDR3 protein: CSARDWGSGNTGELFF

D gene: NA
J gene: TRBJ2-1
clone size: few
V gene: TRBV6-1
CDR3 DNA: TGTGCCAGCAGTCCCAGGGGTATAAGGACGGATGAGCAGTTCTTC
CDR3 protein: CASSPRGIRTDEQFF

D gene: NA
J gene: TRBJ2-5
clone size: NA
V gene: TRBV5-5
CDR3 DNA: TGTGCCAGCAGCTATGAAGGGTTTGGGACCCAGTACTTC
CDR3 protein: CASSYEGFGTQYF

D gene: NA
J gene: TRBJ1-2
clone size: NA
V gene: TRBV5-1
CDR3 DNA: TGCGCCAGCAGCCCAGGCCAGCTGGGCTACACCTTC
CDR3 protein: CASSPGQLGYTF

D gene: NA
J gene: TRBJ2-5
clone size: many
V gene: TRBV12-3/TRBV12-4
CDR3 DNA: TGTGCCAGCAGTTTAAGGCACCTCCAAGAGACCCAGTACTTC
CDR3 protein: CASSLRHLQETQYF

D gene: NA
J gene: TRBJ2-5
clone size: few
V gene: TRBV20-1
CDR3 DNA: TGCAGTGCTAGACCCGACTCCACAGGAGAGACCCAGTACTTC
CDR3 protein: CSARPDSTGETQYF

D gene: NA
J gene: TRBJ2-5
clone size: NA
V gene: TRBV12-3/TRBV12-4
CDR3 DNA: TGTGCCAGCAGTCACGACACCCAAGAGACCCAGTACTTC
CDR3 protein: CASSHDTQETQYF

D gene: TRBD1
J gene: TRBJ2-7
clone size: NA
V gene: TRBV9
CDR3 DNA: TGTGCCAGCAGCGTAACCGGGACAGTCCCTACCTACGAGCAGTACTTC
CDR3 protein: CASSVTGTVPTYEQYF